This T cell receptor beta chain appears in the sequencing data of a study of T-cell memory formation after mild COVID-19. 5'RACE, which relied on constant-segment primers, yielded TCR alpha and TCR beta cDNA libraries carrying sample barcodes and UMIs. TCRdb processed the 5' RACE reads anew with MiXCR; each CDR3 protein has one entry. The sample consists of some 350,000 distinct CDR3 sequences, roughly 15% of them appearing once. A few counts support this clonotype. Its specificity is unknown. With 0 bases removed from V and 7 bases from J, the gap between germline ends came to 2 bases. The V gene's germline CDR1 is MNHEY and CDR2 SVGEGT. The CDR3 consists of 11 residues. Notes on the study in general: Second-wave clones with a day 37 peak had unconfirmed SARS-CoV-2 specificity. Contracting CD4+ clones were located mainly in CM and EM, and CD8+ clones in EMRA. Clones contracting day 15 to 85 were balanced CD4/CD8; later expanders leaned CD4+.

The chain uses TRBV6-2 or TRBV6-3 and TRBJ2-3; D not resolved. The TCR sequence derives from a man aged 18 to 35 who had mild COVID-19 (a few samples of this study predate the infection). Cell type and time point are not known. Sequencing input: PBMCs or a T cell subset sorted from them (not recorded which). CDR3 residues: CASSYSYTQYF. Written as DNA, the CDR3 is TGTGCCAGCAGTTACTCCTATACGCAGTATTTT.